Below are 29 T cell receptor beta chains sequenced from a single sample in a study of T cell changes during pregnancy in multiple sclerosis. Profiling relied on immunoSEQ multiplex PCR, and the TCRdb table lists in-frame clones only, not all of them. The sample holds 85,000 to 120,000 clones, more than 80% seen once. Sequenced material: peripheral blood, taken before pregnancy. The receptors stem from a female donor with multiple sclerosis, enrolled in a pregnancy study.

This chain joins TRBV7-6 and TRBJ1-2; 8 bases are a match to TRBD1. V shed 5 bases and J 0 bases; nucleotides not matched to a gene: 8. The CDR3 length is 16 residues. Germline V gives CDR1 SGHVS, CDR2 FNYEAQ. CDR3 DNA: TGTGCCAGCAGCCAAGGACAGGGAGGCTCTAACTATGGCTACACCTTC. Translating gives CASSQGQGGSNYGYTF.

CDR3 nucleotide sequence: TGTGCCAGCAGTTTAGCAGGGAACACCGGGGAGCTGTTTTTT. The encoded protein is CASSLAGNTGELFF. The V call is TRBV28, the J call TRBJ2-2; D unclear. Trimming removed 2 bases at V and 1 base at J, with 5 bases between. CDR3 length equals 14 residues. CDR1 is MDHEN and CDR2 is SYDVKM in the germline V gene.

This clone occurred a few times. This chain links TRBV29-1 with TRBJ1-1; D call uncertain. The CDR3 has 13 residues. Germline-derived CDR1 and CDR2 are SQVTM and ANQGSEA. Trimming stripped 3 bases from V and 0 bases from J, with 8 bases between. CDR3 region: CSVELGVNTEAFF. The CDR3 region has the DNA TGCAGCGTTGAGTTGGGAGTGAACACTGAAGCTTTCTTT.

This clone occurred a few times. The chain links TRBV11-2 to TRBJ2-2; 8 nucleotides align to TRBD1. J was trimmed by 4 bases and V by 5 bases; bases with no gene match: 3. CDR1 is SGHAT and CDR2 is FQNNGV in the germline V gene. The length of the CDR3 is 14 residues. The CDR3 here is CASSPRGRTGELFF. The CDR3 DNA sequence: TGTGCCAGCAGCCCCAGGGGGCGCACCGGGGAGCTGTTTTTT.

The gene calls are TRBV5-1 and TRBJ2-1, with TRBD2 identical over 12 bases. CDR3 length: 16 amino acids. Trimming took 2 bases from V and 8 from J; bases not matched to a gene: 8. Germline loops: CDR1 SGHRS, CDR2 YFSETQ. CDR3 sequence (DNA): TGCGCCAGCAGCTTTGGGGGGACTAGCGGGTCCGATGAGCAGTTCTTC. Its translation is CASSFGGTSGSDEQFF.

Only one count was recorded for this clone. The rearrangement links TRBV6-5 to TRBJ2-1; TRBD2 might be the D (6 bases). CDR1 and CDR2 from the germline V gene are MNHEY and SVGAGI. The ends were cut back, 2 bases at V and 7 bases at J, with 6 bases in the middle. The CDR3 runs to 12 residues. CDR3 nucleotide sequence: TGTGCCAGCAGTTACGGGGGGAATGAGCAGTTCTTC. Protein: CASSYGGNEQFF.

The rearrangement uses TRBV4-3 and TRBJ2-2; 10 bases line up with TRBD2. The J segment lost 4 bases and the V segment lost 1 base, leaving 9 bases of the junction unmatched. The CDR3 has 18 amino acids. Germline V gene data show CDR1 as LGHNA and CDR2 as YSLEER. The CDR3 DNA reads TGCGCCAGCAGCCAAGGTGTAGCGGGGGGCCGGGGCACCGGGGAGCTGTTTTTT. Protein: CASSQGVAGGRGTGELFF.

The genes are TRBV6-5 and TRBJ1-5; TRBD1 aligns across 7 bases. V shed 5 bases and J 0 bases; nucleotides not matched to a gene: 4. The length of the CDR3 is 15 residues. Looked up from germline, CDR1 is MNHEY and CDR2 is SVGAGI. CDR3 residues: CASSRQGFSNQPQHF. The CDR3 bases are TGTGCCAGCAGTCGACAGGGATTTAGCAATCAGCCCCAGCATTTT.

The chain carries TRBV28 and TRBJ2-1, with TRBD2 as a possible D gene (6 bases). The CDR3 consists of 14 residues. The ends were cut back, 6 bases at V and 7 bases at J, with 16 bases in the middle. Germline CDR1 MDHEN, CDR2 SYDVKM. CDR3 loop: CASRRDPTRNEQFF. In DNA, the CDR3 is TGTGCCAGCAGGCGGGACCCGACGCGGAATGAGCAGTTCTTC.

The J gene is TRBJ2-2, the V gene TRBV7-8; perhaps TRBD1 as D (6 bases). The CDR3 length is 16 residues. CDR1 and CDR2 from the germline V gene are SGHVS and FQNEAQ. V lost 5 bases, J lost 1 base, and 14 bases lay in between. Here the CDR3 DNA reads TGTGCCAGCAGCCGCGAGGGACAAATGAACACCGGGGAGCTGTTTTTT. It yields the protein CASSREGQMNTGELFF.

The chain employs TRBV25-1 and TRBJ1-2; perhaps TRBD1 as D (6 bases). The CDR3 covers 13 residues. The germline gives CDR1 MGHDK, CDR2 SYGVNS. Trimming removed 3 bases from V and 3 bases from J, with 8 bases in between. As DNA, the CDR3 is TGTGCCAGCAGTGAGACAGGAGACTATGGCTACACCTTC. Translated: CASSETGDYGYTF.

V and J are TRBV5-6 and TRBJ2-1; TRBD1 aligns across 7 bases. J was trimmed by 5 bases and V by 4 bases; bases with no gene match: 12. From germline, CDR1 is SGHDT and CDR2 YYEEEE. This CDR3 spans 16 amino acids. The CDR3 DNA reads TGTGCCAGCAGCGATGTGACAGGGTCCCTTCACAATGAGCAGTTCTTC. It translates to CASSDVTGSLHNEQFF.

The rearrangement links TRBV4-2 to TRBJ2-2; the match to TRBD2 covers 7 bases. Germline V CDR1 and CDR2: LGHNA, YNFKEQ. The CDR3 is 17 amino acids. The V and J ends lost 2 bases and 3 bases, in that order; junction bases with no gene match: 9. The CDR3 here is CASSQKGRGGDTGELFF. The CDR3 bases are TGTGCCAGCAGCCAAAAGGGACGTGGGGGGGACACCGGGGAGCTGTTTTTT.

The genes are TRBV29-1 and TRBJ2-7; no clear D gene. V lost 5 bases and J 3 bases, leaving 8 bases between the germline ends. The CDR3 runs to 11 residues. Germline assignment: CDR1 SQVTM and CDR2 ANQGSEA. CDR3 protein: CSVTENYEQYF. Here the CDR3 DNA reads TGCAGCGTTACTGAGAACTACGAGCAGTACTTC.

The chain has TRBV6-4 and TRBJ2-2; D gene uncertain. CDR1 and CDR2 from the germline V gene are MRHNA and SNTAGT. The V gene lost 4 bases and the J gene lost 1 base, with 4 bases spanning the gap. The CDR3 has 13 residues. Here the CDR3 DNA reads TGTGCCAGCAGTGGAGGGAACACCGGGGAGCTGTTTTTT. Translation: CASSGGNTGELFF.

V gene TRBV5-1 combines with J gene TRBJ2-3, with 9 bases aligning to TRBD2. Germline lookup yields CDR1 SGHRS and CDR2 YFSETQ. This CDR3 contains 15 residues. J lost 6 bases, V lost 2 bases, and 7 bases had no gene match. This CDR3 is CASSLGRGRVDTQYF. The CDR3 bases are TGCGCCAGCAGCTTAGGTCGCGGGAGGGTCGATACGCAGTATTTT.

The rearrangement uses TRBV5-1 and TRBJ2-1; 10 positions agree with TRBD2. Trimming cost V 4 bases and J 2 bases; bases outside gene matches: 6. CDR3 size: 16 residues. Germline V CDR1 and CDR2: SGHRS, YFSETQ. Here the CDR3 DNA reads TGCGCCAGCAGCATTTCCCTAGCGGGAGCCTACAATGAGCAGTTCTTC. Residues: CASSISLAGAYNEQFF.

The V gene is TRBV19, the J gene TRBJ1-1; 11 nucleotides line up with TRBD1. This CDR3 comprises 14 residues. With V trimmed by 6 bases and J by 1 base, 1 base remained unmatched. Germline V gene sequence: CDR1 LNHDA, CDR2 SQIVND (reference sequence). CDR3: CASRGTGGNTEAFF. The CDR3 region has the DNA TGTGCCAGTAGGGGGACAGGGGGGAACACTGAAGCTTTCTTT.

The rearrangement links TRBV6-7 to TRBJ2-2, with D possibly TRBD2 on 7 matching bases. TRBV6-7 counts as an open reading frame of uncertain function. The CDR3 totals 14 residues. With 7 bases removed from V and 3 bases from J, the gap between germline ends came to 12 bases. In nucleotides, the CDR3 is TGTGCCAGCATTCTGCGGGGGCACACCGGGGAGCTGTTTTTT. Translated, it gives CASILRGHTGELFF.

The chain is built from TRBV18 and TRBJ1-3, with D tentatively TRBD1 (6 bases). Per germline, CDR1 KGHSH and CDR2 LQKENI. V was pared by 3 bases and J by 3 bases, with 9 bases between. This CDR3 region has 14 residues. CDR3 amino acids: CASSPGGHGNTIYF. As DNA, the CDR3 is TGTGCCAGCTCACCGGGGGGGCATGGAAACACCATATATTTT.

J is TRBJ2-7 and V is TRBV7-6, with D perhaps TRBD2 (5 bases). The ends were cut back, 1 base at V and 3 bases at J, with 13 bases in the middle. Germline V gene sequence: CDR1 SGHVS, CDR2 FNYEAQ. The CDR3 contains 15 residues. The CDR3 bases are TGTGCCAGCAGCTTAGGCCGAACTAGAAACTACGAGCAGTACTTC. Translated, it gives CASSLGRTRNYEQYF. The full variable domain, with the rest looked up from reference TRBV7-6 and TRBJ2-7, is GAGVSQSPRYKVTKRGQDVALRCDPISGHVSLYWYRQALGQGPEFLTYFNYEAQQDKSGLPNDRFSAERPEGSISTLTIQRTEQRDSAMYRCASSLGRTRNYEQYFGPGTRLTVT.

The J gene is TRBJ2-5, the V gene TRBV2, with a possible D match to TRBD1 (5 bases). The CDR3 has 13 amino acids. V was clipped by 2 bases and J by 6 bases, with 10 bases between them. In germline, CDR1 is SNHLY, CDR2 FYNNEI. The DNA of the CDR3 is TGTGCCAGCAGTGAACCAGGGAACAAGACCCAGTACTTC. It is translated as CASSEPGNKTQYF.

Comment on this clone: Other DNA sequences from this sample encode an identical CDR3 as well. V gene TRBV7-9 combines with J gene TRBJ1-4; 9 bases are a match to TRBD1. Germline values: CDR1 SEHNR, CDR2 FQNEAQ (reference sequence). The junction had 8 bases not matched to a gene; V was cut back by 4 bases and J by 8 bases. This CDR3 is 15 amino acids long. CDR3 coding DNA: TGTGCCAGCAGCTCATACAGGGGGCAACGGGAAAAACTGTTTTTT. Amino acids: CASSSYRGQREKLFF.

This clone was recorded a few times. The rearrangement joins TRBV5-4 to TRBJ2-1; D perhaps matches TRBD2 (6 bases). Germline V lookup: CDR1 SGHNT, CDR2 YYREEE (reference sequence). V gave up 2 bases and J gave up 4 bases, with 13 bases separating them. The CDR3 is 15 residues long. This CDR3 reads CASSFEGGTYNEQFF. The DNA of the CDR3 is TGTGCCAGCAGCTTCGAGGGCGGGACGTACAATGAGCAGTTCTTC.

The rearrangement links TRBV6-5 to TRBJ1-2; perhaps TRBD1 as D (5 bases). CDR1 and CDR2 (germline): MNHEY, SVGAGI. The CDR3 is 13 amino acids. Trimming removed 6 bases at V and 3 bases at J, with 11 bases between. The DNA for the CDR3 is TGTGCCAGCAGCCCGGGGGGATACTATGGCTACACCTTC. Translation: CASSPGGYYGYTF.

The chain has TRBV7-6 and TRBJ2-3; the D gene is possibly TRBD1 (6 bases). The V end was cut by 0 bases, the J end by 2 bases, with 9 bases between. Germline lookup yields CDR1 SGHVS and CDR2 FNYEAQ. This CDR3 is built from 15 residues. The CDR3 here is CASSLATGFTDTQYF. CDR3 coding DNA: TGTGCCAGCAGCTTAGCCACAGGGTTCACAGATACGCAGTATTTT.

The chain uses TRBV6-5 and TRBJ2-7, with TRBD1 matching over 7 bases. Germline-derived CDR1 and CDR2 are MNHEY and SVGAGI. Germline trimming cut 2 bases from V and 0 bases from J; bases unmatched to any gene: 7. This CDR3 region has 16 residues. DNA for the CDR3: TGTGCCAGCAGTTACGGATCGGACAGGCCCTCCTACGAGCAGTACTTC. Translation gives CASSYGSDRPSYEQYF.

This chain links TRBV10-3 with TRBJ2-3; 9 bases fit TRBD2. Germline CDR1 is ENHRY and CDR2 is SYGVKD. The V segment lost 4 bases and the J segment 2 bases; nucleotides outside the gene matches: 10. The CDR3 totals 17 residues. CDR3 bases: TGTGCCATCAGTGGCCTAGCGGGGCCTATATCCACAGATACGCAGTATTTT. It yields the protein CAISGLAGPISTDTQYF.

The chain has TRBV6-5 and TRBJ2-1; 7 positions agree with TRBD1. This CDR3 contains 14 residues. Germline lookup yields CDR1 MNHEY and CDR2 SVGAGI. After removal of 5 bases from V and 9 bases from J, the junction contained 10 bases not matched to a gene. The CDR3 loop reads CASSPPEGAAEQFF. The CDR3 DNA sequence: TGTGCCAGCAGTCCCCCCGAGGGGGCCGCTGAGCAGTTCTTC.